Shown below are 7 T cell receptor beta chains from a single sample sequenced in a study of blood T cell repertoires in COVID-19. Only in-frame clones appear in the TCRdb table, and some are missing; sequencing was by immunoSEQ multiplex PCR. The table lists a few hundred thousand clones, 92% of them singletons, with about 18% in the top ten. Sequenced: PBMCs or T cells enriched from blood (not recorded which). The receptors here all came from a woman in her 30s who had recovered from COVID-19.

The chain uses TRBV6-5 and TRBJ1-2; 7 bases agree with TRBD1. The CDR3 runs 15 residues. V gave up 0 bases and J gave up 3 bases; unmatched junction bases: 4. Germline V gives CDR1 MNHEY, CDR2 SVGAGI. The CDR3, as DNA: TGTGCCAGCAGTTACTCGATACAGGGGTACTATGGCTACACCTTC. Protein sequence: CASSYSIQGYYGYTF.

The J gene is TRBJ2-7, the V gene TRBV28; 9 bases are a match to TRBD1. V was clipped by 5 bases and J by 0 bases; unmatched bases: 8. Germline CDR1 reads MDHEN; CDR2 reads SYDVKM. The CDR3 has 16 amino acids. CDR3 sequence: CASSPGTGHLSYEQYF. The CDR3, as DNA: TGTGCCAGCAGTCCCGGGACAGGGCACCTCTCCTACGAGCAGTACTTC. Combining the CDR3 with reference TRBV28 and TRBJ2-7 gives the whole variable domain DVKVTQSSRYLVKRTGEKVFLECVQDMDHENMFWYRQDPGLGLRLIYFSYDVKMKEKGDIPEGYSVSREKKERFSLILESASTNQTSMYLCASSPGTGHLSYEQYFGPGTRLTVT.

The chain carries TRBV14 and TRBJ1-4; TRBD1 might be the D (5 bases). V lost 2 bases to trimming and J lost 8 bases, with 9 bases between them. CDR3 length equals 13 residues. CDR1 and CDR2 from the germline V gene are SGHDN and FVKESK. The CDR3 nucleotides read TGTGCCAGCAGCCAACAGGGTTACGAAAAACTGTTTTTT. Translated: CASSQQGYEKLFF. Full variable domain (remainder filled in from reference TRBV14 and TRBJ1-4): EAGVTQFPSHSVIEKGQTVTLRCDPISGHDNLYWYRRVMGKEIKFLLHFVKESKQDESGMPNNRFLAERTGGTYSTLKVQPAELEDSGVYFCASSQQGYEKLFFGSGTQLSVL.

This clone was seen a single time. V gene TRBV7-9 combines with J gene TRBJ1-1; possibly TRBD1 for D (5 bases). V gave up 1 base and J gave up 3 bases, with 9 bases separating them. CDR1 SEHNR and CDR2 FQNEAQ come from the germline V gene (reference sequence). This CDR3 spans 14 amino acids. DNA for the CDR3: TGTGCCAGCAGCTTAGTGCAGGGTGACACTGAAGCTTTCTTT. Its protein is CASSLVQGDTEAFF.

The CDR3 nucleotides are TGTGCCAGCAGCCCCGGTGGGACTGCAAAGGGCGGCTACACCTTC. This codes for CASSPGGTAKGGYTF. The chain recombines TRBV7-2 with TRBJ1-2, with a weak D call TRBD1 (5 bases). CDR3 length: 15 residues. V was pared by 5 bases and J by 8 bases, with 21 bases between. Germline V CDR1 and CDR2: SGHTA, FQGNSA.

The chain has TRBV27 and TRBJ1-6; D unresolved. The CDR3 loop spans 15 amino acids. The V and J ends lost 7 bases and 0 bases respectively, with 10 bases between them. Germline lookup yields CDR1 MNHEY and CDR2 SMNVEV (reference sequence). CDR3 sequence: CASTRKSSYNSPLHF. CDR3 bases: TGTGCCAGCACCAGAAAAAGCTCCTATAATTCACCCCTCCACTTT.

This chain links TRBV3-1 (or the pseudogene TRBV3-2) with TRBJ2-7, with 7 bases fitting TRBD2. From germline, CDR1 is LGHDT and CDR2 YNNKEL (reference sequence). Trimming removed 0 bases from V and 5 bases from J; junction bases left unmatched: 16. CDR3 length: 18 amino acids. CDR3 coding DNA: TGTGCCAGCAGCCAAGATTCGCTAGCGGCCTCCTCAAGGAACGAGCAGTACTTC. This encodes CASSQDSLAASSRNEQYF.